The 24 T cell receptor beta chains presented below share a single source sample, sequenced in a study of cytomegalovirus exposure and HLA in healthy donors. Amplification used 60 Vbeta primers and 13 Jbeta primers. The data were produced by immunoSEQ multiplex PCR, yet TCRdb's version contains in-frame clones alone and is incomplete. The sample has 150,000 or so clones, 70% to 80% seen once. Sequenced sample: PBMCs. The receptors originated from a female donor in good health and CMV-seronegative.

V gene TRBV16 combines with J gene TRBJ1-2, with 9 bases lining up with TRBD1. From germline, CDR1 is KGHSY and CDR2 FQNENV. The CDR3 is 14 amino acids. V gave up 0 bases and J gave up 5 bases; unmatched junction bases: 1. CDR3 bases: TGTGCCAGCAGCCAATCTGGACAGGGGTATGGCTACACCTTC. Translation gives CASSQSGQGYGYTF.

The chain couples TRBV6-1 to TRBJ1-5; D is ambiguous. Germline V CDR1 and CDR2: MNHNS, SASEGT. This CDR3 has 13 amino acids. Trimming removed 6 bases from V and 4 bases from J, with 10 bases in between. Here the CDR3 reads CASRARRNQPQHF. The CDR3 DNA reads TGTGCCAGCAGAGCTAGGCGTAATCAGCCCCAGCATTTT.

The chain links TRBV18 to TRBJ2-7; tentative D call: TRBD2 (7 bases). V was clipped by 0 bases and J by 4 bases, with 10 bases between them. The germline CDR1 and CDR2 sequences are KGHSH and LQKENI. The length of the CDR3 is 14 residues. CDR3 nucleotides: TGTGCCAGCTCACCACCCGGGGGGCCTTACGAGCAGTACTTC. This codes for CASSPPGGPYEQYF.

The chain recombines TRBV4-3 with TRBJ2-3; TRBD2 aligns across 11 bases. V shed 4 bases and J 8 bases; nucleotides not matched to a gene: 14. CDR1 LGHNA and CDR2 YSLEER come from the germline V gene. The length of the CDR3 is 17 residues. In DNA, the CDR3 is TGCGCCAGCAGCCTTAGAATAGCGGGAGGGCAGAGGGGTACGCAGTATTTT. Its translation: CASSLRIAGGQRGTQYF.

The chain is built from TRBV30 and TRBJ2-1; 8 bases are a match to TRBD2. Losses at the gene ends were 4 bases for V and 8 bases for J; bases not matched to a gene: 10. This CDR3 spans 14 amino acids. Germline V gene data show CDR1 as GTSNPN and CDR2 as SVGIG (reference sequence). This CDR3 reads CAWMGSGSRDEQFF. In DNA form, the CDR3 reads TGTGCCTGGATGGGGAGCGGGAGCAGGGATGAGCAGTTCTTC.

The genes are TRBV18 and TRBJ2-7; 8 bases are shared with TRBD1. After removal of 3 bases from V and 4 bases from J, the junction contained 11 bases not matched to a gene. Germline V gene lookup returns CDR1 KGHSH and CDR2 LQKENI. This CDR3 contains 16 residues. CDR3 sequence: CASSPIMRTGKYEQYF. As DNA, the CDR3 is TGTGCCAGCTCACCGATTATGCGGACAGGGAAATACGAGCAGTACTTC.

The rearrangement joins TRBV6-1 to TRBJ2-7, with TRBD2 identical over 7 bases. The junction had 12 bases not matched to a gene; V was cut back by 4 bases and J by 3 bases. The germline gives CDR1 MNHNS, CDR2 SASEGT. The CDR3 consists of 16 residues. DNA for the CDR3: TGTGCCAGCAGTGCTCCGGGACTACCCTCAAACTACGAGCAGTACTTC. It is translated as CASSAPGLPSNYEQYF.

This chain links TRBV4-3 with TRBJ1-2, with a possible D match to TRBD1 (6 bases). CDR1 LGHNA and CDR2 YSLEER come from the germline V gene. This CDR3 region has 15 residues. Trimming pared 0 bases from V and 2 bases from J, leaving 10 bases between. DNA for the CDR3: TGCGCCAGCAGCCAAGATTATACAGGGAACTATGGCTACACCTTC. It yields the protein CASSQDYTGNYGYTF.

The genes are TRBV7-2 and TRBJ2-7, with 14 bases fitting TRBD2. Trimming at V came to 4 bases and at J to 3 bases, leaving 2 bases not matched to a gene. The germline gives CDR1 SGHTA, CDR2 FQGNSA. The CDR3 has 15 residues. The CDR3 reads CASSSTSGRDYEQYF. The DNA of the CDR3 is TGTGCCAGCAGCTCGACTAGCGGGAGGGACTACGAGCAGTACTTC.

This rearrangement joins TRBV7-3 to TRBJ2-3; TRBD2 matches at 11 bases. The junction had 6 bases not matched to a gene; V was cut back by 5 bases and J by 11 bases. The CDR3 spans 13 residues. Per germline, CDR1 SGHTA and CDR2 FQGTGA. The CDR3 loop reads CASSPPSGRRQYF. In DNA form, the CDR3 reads TGTGCCAGCAGCCCTCCTAGCGGGAGGAGGCAGTATTTT.

Here the CDR3 reads CASSQFSGRGHTDTQYF. The CDR3, as DNA: TGTGCCAGCAGCCAATTCTCCGGTCGCGGGCACACAGATACGCAGTATTTT. The J gene is TRBJ2-3, the V gene TRBV14; tentatively, D is TRBD2 (5 bases). V lost 2 bases, J lost 2 bases, and 17 bases lay in between. The CDR3 totals 17 residues. Germline CDR1 and CDR2: SGHDN and FVKESK.

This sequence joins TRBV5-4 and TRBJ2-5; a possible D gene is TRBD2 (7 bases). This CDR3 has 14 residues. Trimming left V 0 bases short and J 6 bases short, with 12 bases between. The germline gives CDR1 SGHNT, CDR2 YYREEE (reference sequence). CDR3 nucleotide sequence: TGTGCCAGCAGCTTGGCTAGGGGGGGCAAGACCCAGTACTTC. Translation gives CASSLARGGKTQYF.

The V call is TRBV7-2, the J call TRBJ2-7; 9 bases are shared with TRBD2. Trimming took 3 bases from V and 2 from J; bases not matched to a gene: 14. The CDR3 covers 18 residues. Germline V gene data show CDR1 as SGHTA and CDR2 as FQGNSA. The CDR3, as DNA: TGTGCCAGCAGCTTCCGGGCGGCGGGGGGGATCCCAGCCTACGAGCAGTACTTC. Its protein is CASSFRAAGGIPAYEQYF.

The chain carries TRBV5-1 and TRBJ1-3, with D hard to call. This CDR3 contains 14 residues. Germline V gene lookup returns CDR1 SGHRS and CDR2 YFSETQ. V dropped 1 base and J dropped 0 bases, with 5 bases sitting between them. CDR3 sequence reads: CASSLSSSGNTIYF. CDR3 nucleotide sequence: TGCGCCAGCAGCTTGAGCTCCTCTGGAAACACCATATATTTT.

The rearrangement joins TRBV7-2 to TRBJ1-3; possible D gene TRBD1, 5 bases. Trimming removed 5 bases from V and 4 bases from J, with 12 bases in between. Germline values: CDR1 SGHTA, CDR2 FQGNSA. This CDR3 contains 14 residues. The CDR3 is CASSQQAGGNTIYF. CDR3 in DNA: TGTGCCAGCAGCCAACAGGCGGGAGGAAACACCATATATTTT.

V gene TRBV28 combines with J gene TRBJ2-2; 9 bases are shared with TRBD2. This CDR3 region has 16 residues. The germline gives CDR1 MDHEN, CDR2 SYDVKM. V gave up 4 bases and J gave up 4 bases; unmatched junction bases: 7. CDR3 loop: CASSSFAGGGTGELFF. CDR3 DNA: TGTGCCAGCAGTTCCTTTGCGGGAGGGGGCACCGGGGAGCTGTTTTTT.

The CDR3, as DNA: TGCGCCAGCAGCCAAGATACTAGCGGGAGCAATGAGCAGTTCTTC. Translation gives CASSQDTSGSNEQFF. V and J are TRBV4-3 and TRBJ2-1; 11 nucleotides line up with TRBD2. Looked up from germline, CDR1 is LGHNA and CDR2 is YSLEER. After removal of 0 bases from V and 6 bases from J, the junction contained 1 base not matched to a gene. CDR3 length equals 15 residues.

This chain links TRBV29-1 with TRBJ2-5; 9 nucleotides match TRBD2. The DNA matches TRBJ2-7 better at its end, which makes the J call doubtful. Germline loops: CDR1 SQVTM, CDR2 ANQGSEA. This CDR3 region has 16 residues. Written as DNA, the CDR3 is TGCAGCGTTGCCGAATTGGCGGGGGGGAGTTCCTACGAGCAGTACTTC. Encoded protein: CSVAELAGGSSYEQYF.

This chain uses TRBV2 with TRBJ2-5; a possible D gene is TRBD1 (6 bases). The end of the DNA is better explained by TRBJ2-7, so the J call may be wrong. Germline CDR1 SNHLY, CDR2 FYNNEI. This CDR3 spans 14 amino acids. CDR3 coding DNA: TGTGCCAGCAGAGGTAGGGGGAATACCTACGAGCAGTACTTC. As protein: CASRGRGNTYEQYF.

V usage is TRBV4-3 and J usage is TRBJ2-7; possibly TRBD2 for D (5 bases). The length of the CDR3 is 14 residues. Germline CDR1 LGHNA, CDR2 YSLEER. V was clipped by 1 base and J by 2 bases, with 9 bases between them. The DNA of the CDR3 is TGCGCCAGCAGCCAAGTCTCCGGGGCCTACGAGCAGTACTTC. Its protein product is CASSQVSGAYEQYF.

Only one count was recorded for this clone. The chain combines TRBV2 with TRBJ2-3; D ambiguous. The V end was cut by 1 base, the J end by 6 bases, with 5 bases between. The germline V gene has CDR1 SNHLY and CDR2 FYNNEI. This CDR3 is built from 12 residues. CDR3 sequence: CASSEGSDTQYF. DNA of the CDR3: TGTGCCAGCAGTGAAGGAAGCGATACGCAGTATTTT.

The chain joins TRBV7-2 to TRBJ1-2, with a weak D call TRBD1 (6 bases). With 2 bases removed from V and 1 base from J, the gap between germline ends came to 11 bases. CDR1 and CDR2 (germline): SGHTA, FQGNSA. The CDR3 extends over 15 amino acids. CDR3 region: CASSLRRGINYGYTF. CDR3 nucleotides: TGTGCCAGCAGCTTAAGAAGGGGGATTAACTATGGCTACACCTTC.

The CDR3 coding sequence is TGTGCCAGCAGCATTAGGCCCCGGGACACCTTACCCTACGAGCAGTACTTC. Its protein is CASSIRPRDTLPYEQYF. The gene calls are TRBV27 and TRBJ2-7, with D tentatively TRBD1 (6 bases). The CDR3 has 17 residues. Germline V gene sequence: CDR1 MNHEY, CDR2 SMNVEV (reference sequence). V lost 6 bases, J lost 2 bases, and 23 bases lay in between.

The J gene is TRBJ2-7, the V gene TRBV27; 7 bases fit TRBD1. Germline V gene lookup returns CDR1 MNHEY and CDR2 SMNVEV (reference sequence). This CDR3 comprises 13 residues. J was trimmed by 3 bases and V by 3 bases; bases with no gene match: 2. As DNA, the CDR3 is TGTGCCAGCAGTTTGGGACAGAACTACGAGCAGTACTTC. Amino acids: CASSLGQNYEQYF.